These T cell receptor beta chains were read from a single sample in a study of cytomegalovirus exposure and HLA in healthy donors. Data came from immunoSEQ multiplex PCR; TCRdb stores just in-frame clones and leaves some out. The table includes about 120,000 clones, approximately 80% detected once. The sample taken for sequencing was PBMCs. These receptors were collected from a woman in her thirties in good health and CMV-seropositive. Both conserved end residues are part of each CDR3. The D gene is left open where the match is weak. Clone size is stated in some rows and not others, as once, few, many or a class when expanded.

>TRBJ2-1|NA|NA|TRBV5-1
TGCGCCAGCAGGTGGGCAGGGGCCGATGAGCAGTTCTTC
CASRWAGADEQFF
>TRBJ1-1|NA|few|TRBV5-1
TGCGCCAGCAGCTTGGACAGGGCGACTGAAGCTTTCTTT
CASSLDRATEAFF
>TRBJ1-1|TRBD1|NA|TRBV7-8
TGTGCCAGCAGCTTAGGGGAGCGGGGGACAGGGCTCACTGAAGCTTTCTTT
CASSLGERGTGLTEAFF
>TRBJ2-7|NA|NA|TRBV6-5
TGTGCCAGCAGTAACTGGGACAAGGGGCACGAGCAGTACTTC
CASSNWDKGHEQYF
>TRBJ2-3|TRBD2|NA|TRBV19
TGTGCCAGCAGTCTCGTCGGGAGGGGTGCAGATACGCAGTATTTT
CASSLVGRGADTQYF
>TRBJ1-1|NA|NA|TRBV6-5
TGTGCCAGCAGTGTAAGCGGGACTATCTCTGAAGCTTTCTTT
CASSVSGTISEAFF
>TRBJ1-1|NA|NA|TRBV6-1
TGTGCCAGCAGTGCCGGGACGGACGGGAGGAGAGCTTTCTTT
CASSAGTDGRRAFF
>TRBJ1-4|TRBD1|NA|TRBV28
TGTGCCAGCAGTCCGACATATGAGAGGGGGCGCAGGTGGAAACTGTTTTTT
CASSPTYERGRRWKLFF
>TRBJ2-7|NA|NA|TRBV30
TGTGCCTGGAGTGTTCCCTACAGAGCCTACGAGCAGTACTTC
CAWSVPYRAYEQYF
>TRBJ1-1|NA|NA|TRBV5-1
TGCGCCAGCAGCTTGGAAGACAGGCCGAACACTGAAGCTTTCTTT
CASSLEDRPNTEAFF
>TRBJ2-7|NA|NA|TRBV21-1
TGTGCCAGCACTAGCGGGAGGGCCCTCGAGCACGAGCAGTACTTC
CASTSGRALEHEQYF
>TRBJ2-5|NA|NA|TRBV2
TGTGCCAGCAGTGGTACAACAGGTCCTGGGGAGACCCAGTACTTC
CASSGTTGPGETQYF
>TRBJ1-1|NA|few|TRBV11-2
TGTGCCAGCAGCTTAGACAGGAATCGGATGAACACTGAAGCTTTCTTT
CASSLDRNRMNTEAFF